A single sample is the source of the 18 T cell receptor beta chains below, sequenced in a study of OX40 agonist ivuxolimab in advanced cancers. The table came from immunoSEQ multiplex PCR; TCRdb's copy has only in-frame clones and leaves some out. Of tens of thousands of clones detected, approximately 93% appear once; the ten largest clones hold less than 2.5%. Sequenced material: CD4+ or CD8+ T cells sorted from blood, taken in a trial of the OX40 agonist ivuxolimab. These receptors all stem from an adult with an advanced solid tumor such as melanoma, head and neck, liver or kidney cancer.

The chain combines TRBV2 with TRBJ2-2; possibly TRBD2 for D (7 bases). The V end was cut by 2 bases, the J end by 3 bases, with 13 bases between. Germline CDR1 reads SNHLY; CDR2 reads FYNNEI. The CDR3 is made up of 16 amino acids. The CDR3 region is CASSELGGPDTGELFF. The DNA for the CDR3 is TGTGCCAGCAGTGAATTGGGGGGGCCAGACACCGGGGAGCTGTTTTTT.

The rearrangement links TRBV9 to TRBJ1-4; D gene unclear. CDR3 length: 13 residues. Per the germline V gene, CDR1 is SGDLS and CDR2 is YYNGEE. The germline V and J ends were trimmed by 7 bases and 8 bases, with 15 bases remaining between them. CDR3 DNA: TGTGCCAGCGGCGAGGCCCCAGGAGAAAAACTGTTTTTT. Protein: CASGEAPGEKLFF.

V usage is TRBV2 and J usage is TRBJ1-5; no firm D call. Germline V gene data show CDR1 as SNHLY and CDR2 as FYNNEI. This CDR3 spans 13 amino acids. Trimming shortened V by 6 bases and J by 0 bases, and 6 bases separated the two germline ends. The DNA of the CDR3 is TGTGCCAGCAGCGGAGGTAGCAATCAGCCCCAGCATTTT. Translation: CASSGGSNQPQHF.

The V gene is TRBV7-9, the J gene TRBJ2-1; D might be TRBD2 (6 bases). The length of the CDR3 is 16 residues. Germline loops: CDR1 SEHNR, CDR2 FQNEAQ (reference sequence). Trimming took 2 bases from V and 1 from J, leaving 12 bases between them. The DNA of the CDR3 is TGTGCCAGCAGCTTAAGTCCTCTAGCGTCCTACAATGAGCAGTTCTTC. Protein product: CASSLSPLASYNEQFF.

The chain has TRBV14 and TRBJ1-3; D is unresolved. Trimming removed 1 base from V and 7 bases from J, with 2 bases in between. The CDR3 length is 11 residues. In germline, CDR1 is SGHDN, CDR2 FVKESK. As DNA, the CDR3 is TGTGCCAGCAGCCAAGCCAACACCATATATTTT. It is translated as CASSQANTIYF.

CDR3 nucleotides: TGTGCCAGCAGCTTCAGGACGGCCAACCCCTACGAGCAGTACTTC. Translated: CASSFRTANPYEQYF. The rearrangement links TRBV11-3 to TRBJ2-7; D is unclear. V was trimmed by 3 bases and J by 2 bases, leaving 14 bases between them. Germline lookup yields CDR1 SGHNT and CDR2 YENEEA. CDR3 length: 15 amino acids.

The rearrangement uses TRBV10-1 and TRBJ2-3; no clear D gene. The CDR3 has 15 residues. V lost 2 bases, J lost 1 base, and 10 bases lay in between. Germline values: CDR1 WNHNN, CDR2 SYGVQD (reference sequence). The CDR3 DNA sequence: TGCGCCAGCAGTGAGGCGGTAGAGGGCACAGATACGCAGTATTTT. It yields the protein CASSEAVEGTDTQYF.

The CDR3 DNA is TGCGCCAGCAGCCCGGGCCAGGAATTGGAGCAGTTCTTC. This encodes CASSPGQELEQFF. The chain recombines TRBV5-1 with TRBJ2-1; D is unresolved. From germline, CDR1 is SGHRS and CDR2 YFSETQ. The CDR3 loop spans 13 amino acids. V lost 4 bases and J lost 10, with 15 bases in between. The variable domain in full, with the rest retrieved from reference TRBV5-1 and TRBJ2-1, is KAGVTQTPRYLIKTRGQQVTLSCSPISGHRSVSWYQQTPGQGLQFLFEYFSETQRNKGNFPGRFSGRQFSNSRSEMNVSTLELGDSALYLCASSPGQELEQFFGPGTRLTVL.

This chain connects TRBV11-3 to TRBJ2-1, with a possible D match to TRBD2 (6 bases). CDR1 and CDR2 (germline): SGHNT, YENEEA. Trimming cost V 4 bases and J 9 bases, with 16 bases left between them. The CDR3 has 14 amino acids. In DNA, the CDR3 is TGTGCCAGCAGCTCCCTTAGGAGGGCTATTGAGCAGTTCTTC. This gives the protein CASSSLRRAIEQFF.

This clone was detected only a few times. The J gene is TRBJ2-7, the V gene TRBV9; a possible D gene is TRBD1 (7 bases). The CDR3 contains 14 residues. Germline V gene data show CDR1 as SGDLS and CDR2 as YYNGEE. Trimming cost V 0 bases and J 6 bases, with 13 bases left between them. The CDR3 sequence is CASSVARQGGEQYF. CDR3 bases: TGTGCCAGCAGCGTAGCCAGGCAGGGGGGCGAGCAGTACTTC.

The genes are TRBV6-1 and TRBJ2-7; the D is unclear. V lost 3 bases and J 4 bases, leaving 7 bases between the germline ends. Germline-derived CDR1 and CDR2 are MNHNS and SASEGT. The CDR3 is 12 amino acids. CDR3 coding DNA: TGTGCCAGCAGTGATGCCGGTTACGAGCAGTACTTC. Amino acid sequence: CASSDAGYEQYF.

This clone was seen only once. The CDR3 is CASSTGLAGAPVGQFF. CDR3 coding DNA: TGTGCCAGCAGCACGGGACTAGCGGGGGCCCCAGTCGGGCAGTTCTTC. The chain joins TRBV5-5 to TRBJ2-1; TRBD2 matches 14 bases. Per the germline V gene, CDR1 is SGHKS and CDR2 is YYEKEE (reference sequence). The CDR3 runs to 16 residues. V trimming: 4 bases; J trimming: 12 bases; junction bases outside the gene matches: 12.

This clone has more than one count but fewer than ten. The DNA for the CDR3 is TGTGCCAGCAGCCATCCCCCTGGGACTAGCTCAAAATACGAGCAGTACTTC. Amino acid sequence: CASSHPPGTSSKYEQYF. The chain links TRBV14 to TRBJ2-7, with 9 bases matching TRBD2. The germline CDR1 and CDR2 sequences are SGHDN and FVKESK. There are 17 residues in the CDR3. The junction had 13 bases not matched to a gene; V was cut back by 3 bases and J by 4 bases. The full variable domain, in which reference TRBV14 and TRBJ2-7 provide the parts outside the CDR3, is EAGVTQFPSHSVIEKGQTVTLRCDPISGHDNLYWYRRVMGKEIKFLLHFVKESKQDESGMPNNRFLAERTGGTYSTLKVQPAELEDSGVYFCASSHPPGTSSKYEQYFGPGTRLTVT.

This chain joins TRBV27 and TRBJ2-7, with unresolved D. Trimming shortened V by 3 bases and J by 6 bases, and 12 bases separated the two germline ends. CDR3 size: 13 residues. Germline CDR1 reads MNHEY; CDR2 reads SMNVEV (reference sequence). In nucleotides, the CDR3 is TGTGCCAGCAGTTTCGAGCGTCGAGGCGAGCAGTACTTC. This gives the protein CASSFERRGEQYF.

The chain links TRBV10-3 to TRBJ2-5; tentative D call: TRBD2 (6 bases). V gave up 6 bases and J gave up 4 bases, with 18 bases separating them. Germline CDR1 ENHRY, CDR2 SYGVKD. The CDR3 runs 15 residues. The CDR3 DNA reads as TGTGCCATCAGCATCGGGGGAGAGTTTGGAGAGACCCAGTACTTC. Its protein product is CAISIGGEFGETQYF.

V and J are TRBV21-1 and TRBJ2-7; the table's TRBD2 call for D was not verified on the DNA. TRBV21-1 is reported as a pseudogene. There are 12 residues in the CDR3. The CDR3 coding sequence is TGTGCCAGCAGCGAAGGCGGGGACGAGCAGTACTTC. Translating it yields CASSEGGDEQYF.

The chain couples TRBV5-1 to TRBJ2-7; 8 nucleotides match TRBD1. The trim removed 3 bases at V and 4 bases at J, leaving 12 bases unmatched. The CDR3 length is 16 residues. The germline V gene has CDR1 SGHRS and CDR2 YFSETQ. In DNA form, the CDR3 reads TGCGCCAGCAGCTCAAAGCAAGTTCAGGGGGCTTACGAGCAGTACTTC. Protein sequence: CASSSKQVQGAYEQYF.

The chain carries TRBV18 and TRBJ1-5, with D unresolved. In germline, CDR1 is KGHSH, CDR2 LQKENI. Deletions cut 6 bases from V and 4 bases from J, with 13 bases between. This CDR3 comprises 14 residues. The CDR3 loop is CASSRADQNQPQHF. The CDR3 DNA is TGTGCCAGCTCCCGGGCGGACCAGAATCAGCCCCAGCATTTT.